This T cell receptor beta chain originates from a study of blood T cell repertoires in COVID-19. This clone appeared a few times. Profiled with immunoSEQ multiplex PCR; TCRdb holds only in-frame clones, not every one. The table includes roughly 75,000 clones, approximately 79% detected once. The V and J ends lost 2 bases and 1 base, in that order; junction bases with no gene match: 2. Germline CDR1 is MNHEY and CDR2 is SMNVEV (reference sequence). This CDR3 comprises 14 residues. The sample consisted of peripheral blood. This TCR was sampled from a human donor with acute or convalescent COVID-19. The donor label of this sample is uncertain. The chain is built from TRBV27 and TRBJ2-7; TRBD1 matches at 7 bases. Here the CDR3 DNA reads TGTGCCAGCAGTTTAAAGACAGGGTCCTACGAGCAGTACTTC. This encodes CASSLKTGSYEQYF.